The rows below give T cell receptor beta chains drawn from one sample of a study of tumor-infiltrating lymphocytes in primary liver carcinoma. TCRdb recomputed calls from the multiplex PCR reads with MiXCR, one row per CDR3 protein. The table lists 40,000 to 60,000 distinct CDR3 sequences, about 73% of them singletons. The sequenced sample consisted of liver tumor tissue from sampling region 3. These receptors all come from a man in his forties or fifties with primary liver carcinoma and hepatitis B virus infection. Both conserved end residues are trimmed from each CDR3. Each record gives: V gene, CDR3 protein.

V: TRBV4-1; CDR3: ASSQKSQGLAGAGTQY
V: TRBV6-5; CDR3: ASSYTGLAGGNEQF
V: TRBV5-4; CDR3: ASSLEFGTPEQY
V: TRBV11-2; CDR3: ACSLVLSDEQF
V: TRBV29-1; CDR3: SVEGLGPDTQY
V: TRBV4-1; CDR3: ASGRTEAYEQY
V: TRBV6-5; CDR3: ASSYRDRTYEQY
V: TRBV5-4; CDR3: ASSPGLAGGINNEQF
V: TRBV15; CDR3: ATCSETSANTGELF
V: TRBV6-1; CDR3: ASSESEQGRSYEQY
V: TRBV11-2; CDR3: GSSLGPPSGLSTDAQY
V: TRBV6-5; CDR3: ASSLRPPGVNTGKLF
V: TRBV12-3/TRBV12-4; CDR3: ASSLSAGSYKQY
V: TRBV29-1; CDR3: SVEDPGSAYNVQF
V: TRBV29-1; CDR3: TVEETTSGKVAETQH
V: TRBV11-2; CDR3: ANSLDTELAMGEQF
V: TRBV5-1; CDR3: ASREQGTKTQY
V: TRBV5-6; CDR3: TRSTIGGGGNEKLF
V: TRBV29-1; CDR3: CSTVTSGTITDTQY
V: TRBV6-1; CDR3: ASSEAPDRNTEAF
V: TRBV11-2; CDR3: ASGFGSGGRVAEAF
V: TRBV11-2; CDR3: ASRLTSCDEQF